The 9 T cell receptor beta chains below were found in one sample sequenced in a study of cytomegalovirus exposure and HLA in healthy donors. The protocol was immunoSEQ multiplex PCR, while the TCRdb copy is restricted to in-frame clones and leaves out a portion. Here the sample spans fewer than 120,000 clones, about nine tenths being singletons. Sequenced material: PBMCs. Every receptor here comes from a woman between 18 and 30 years old in good health and CMV-seronegative.

The genes are TRBV14 and TRBJ2-5; 12 bases agree with TRBD2. With V trimmed by 4 bases and J by 5 bases, 11 bases remained unmatched. Germline V gives CDR1 SGHDN, CDR2 FVKESK. The CDR3 runs to 17 residues. The DNA for the CDR3 is TGTGCCAGCAGCCTAGGACTAGCGGGGATTCCTTGGGAGACCCAGTACTTC. It encodes CASSLGLAGIPWETQYF.

The chain joins TRBV28 to TRBJ2-3, with 9 positions matching TRBD2. CDR3 size: 14 residues. Looked up from germline, CDR1 is MDHEN and CDR2 is SYDVKM. Unmatched junction bases numbered 10, after V lost 7 bases and J lost 8 bases. The DNA for the CDR3 is TGTGCCAGCAACCCAGCGGGGGGCTCTGGTACGCAGTATTTT. As protein: CASNPAGGSGTQYF.

The CDR3: CASSKSGRDSYEQYF. The CDR3 nucleotides are TGTGCCAGCAGCAAAAGTGGGCGGGACAGCTACGAGCAGTACTTC. V is TRBV21-1 and J is TRBJ2-7; TRBD1 is taken as the D call from the table, unchecked against the DNA. TRBV21-1 is a listed pseudogene. This CDR3 comprises 15 residues.

The chain is built from TRBV7-9 and TRBJ1-2, with 10 nucleotides matching TRBD1. The CDR3 covers 14 residues. Germline V lookup: CDR1 SEHNR, CDR2 FQNEAQ (reference sequence). The V and J ends lost 5 bases and 8 bases, in that order; junction bases with no gene match: 8. CDR3 sequence reads: CASSPRDRGHGYTF. In DNA, the CDR3 is TGTGCCAGCAGCCCGAGGGACAGGGGCCACGGCTACACCTTC. The full variable domain, its missing parts supplied by reference TRBV7-9 and TRBJ1-2, is DTGVSQNPRHKITKRGQNVTFRCDPISEHNRLYWYRQTLGQGPEFLTYFQNEAQLEKSRLLSDRFSAERPKGSFSTLEIQRTEQGDSAMYLCASSPRDRGHGYTFGSGTRLTVV.

The chain joins TRBV4-1 to TRBJ1-2, with D possibly TRBD1 on 5 matching bases. Germline lookup yields CDR1 MGHRA and CDR2 YSYEKL. This CDR3 comprises 15 residues. V was clipped by 0 bases and J by 5 bases, with 13 bases between them. Written as DNA, the CDR3 is TGCGCCAGCAGCCAAGATAATTTGGCAGGGTATGGCTACACCTTC. Translating it yields CASSQDNLAGYGYTF.

V usage is TRBV2 and J usage is TRBJ2-7, with D perhaps matching TRBD1 (5 bases). V lost 6 bases and J lost 3, with 9 bases in between. Germline CDR1 and CDR2: SNHLY and FYNNEI. The CDR3 is 12 amino acids. CDR3 amino acids: CASRGDSYEQYF. Here the CDR3 DNA reads TGTGCCAGCAGAGGAGACAGCTACGAGCAGTACTTC.

The chain carries TRBV11-1 and TRBJ1-1; TRBD1 agrees at 7 bases. In germline, CDR1 is SGHAT, CDR2 FQDESV (reference sequence). The CDR3 length is 15 residues. V lost 3 bases to trimming and J lost 5 bases; unmatched junction nucleotides: 9. CDR3 amino acids: CASSFRQGGGTEAFF. CDR3 nucleotide sequence: TGTGCCAGCAGCTTCCGACAGGGTGGGGGTACTGAAGCTTTCTTT. Drawing the rest from reference TRBV11-1 and TRBJ1-1, the complete variable domain is EAEVAQSPRYKITEKSQAVAFWCDPISGHATLYWYRQILGQGPELLVQFQDESVVDDSQLPKDRFSAERLKGVDSTLKIQPAELGDSAMYLCASSFRQGGGTEAFFGQGTRLTVV.

This chain links TRBV4-1 with TRBJ1-5, with a possible D match to TRBD1 (6 bases). The V end lost 1 base, the J end lost 2 bases, and 12 bases lay between the germline ends. The V gene's germline CDR1 is MGHRA and CDR2 YSYEKL. This CDR3 has 16 residues. CDR3 in DNA: TGCGCCAGCAGCCAAGTTGGGGCAGGGGGCAATCAGCCCCAGCATTTT. The encoded protein is CASSQVGAGGNQPQHF.

This chain joins TRBV4-3 and TRBJ2-7; D possibly corresponds to TRBD1 (5 bases). Germline CDR1 and CDR2: LGHNA and YSLEER. The CDR3 runs 14 residues. V lost 4 bases and J 0 bases, leaving 10 bases between the germline ends. CDR3 DNA: TGCGCCAGCAGCCGAGGAGACAGCTCCTACGAGCAGTACTTC. This translates into CASSRGDSSYEQYF.